The 25 T cell receptor beta chains presented below share a single source sample, sequenced in a study of PD-1 blockade in classical Hodgkin lymphoma. All trial patients relapsed after autologous stem cell transplantation. The data were produced by immunoSEQ multiplex PCR, yet TCRdb's version contains in-frame clones alone and is incomplete. Of under 100,000 clones detected, around nine tenths appear once; the ten largest clones hold around 2.4%. The sample here was peripheral blood mononuclear cells (PBMCs), taken before the second cycle of nivolumab. The receptors were sampled from a human donor with classical Hodgkin lymphoma.

CDR3: CASSPRDRVTDTQYF. In DNA, the CDR3 is TGTGCCAGCAGCCCCCGGGACAGAGTCACAGATACGCAGTATTTT. The rearrangement joins TRBV9 to TRBJ2-3; 7 bases line up with TRBD1. The CDR3 is 15 amino acids. Unmatched junction bases numbered 7, after V lost 4 bases and J lost 2 bases. Germline values: CDR1 SGDLS, CDR2 YYNGEE. Together with reference TRBV9 and TRBJ2-3, the CDR3 gives the full variable domain: DSGVTQTPKHLITATGQRVTLRCSPRSGDLSVYWYQQSLDQGLQFLIQYYNGEERAKGNILERFSAQQFPDLHSELNLSSLELGDSALYFCASSPRDRVTDTQYFGPGTRLTVL.

The genes are TRBV18 and TRBJ1-1; tentatively, D is TRBD1 (5 bases). The CDR3 sequence is 14 residues long. V was pared by 4 bases and J by 1 base, with 10 bases between. Germline CDR1 and CDR2: KGHSH and LQKENI. CDR3 loop: CASSRSGGNTEAFF. The CDR3 bases are TGTGCCAGCTCACGTTCGGGGGGGAACACTGAAGCTTTCTTT.

This clone was observed a few times. This chain links TRBV28 with TRBJ2-5, with 7 bases identical to TRBD1. Germline V CDR1 and CDR2: MDHEN, SYDVKM. Trimming at V came to 5 bases and at J to 7 bases, leaving 7 bases not matched to a gene. This CDR3 is 13 amino acids long. In nucleotides, the CDR3 is TGTGCCAGCAGTGGGGACAGAAGAAGGACCCAGTACTTC. Translated, it gives CASSGDRRRTQYF. Looking up the rest from reference TRBV28 and TRBJ2-5 gives the full variable domain: DVKVTQSSRYLVKRTGEKVFLECVQDMDHENMFWYRQDPGLGLRLIYFSYDVKMKEKGDIPEGYSVSREKKERFSLILESASTNQTSMYLCASSGDRRRTQYFGPGTRLLVL.

The V gene is TRBV6-1, the J gene TRBJ2-1; D is possibly TRBD2 (6 bases). Trimming cost V 1 base and J 10 bases, with 17 bases left between them. The CDR3 extends over 15 amino acids. Germline CDR1 and CDR2: MNHNS and SASEGT. The CDR3 DNA follows: TGTGCCAGCAGTGAAGTCGGCGGGAAAGAGGCGGAGCAGTTCTTC. Residues: CASSEVGGKEAEQFF.

The J gene is TRBJ2-5, the V gene TRBV6-1, with 9 bases matching TRBD1. With 2 bases clipped from V and 1 base from J, the junction kept 5 bases outside the gene matches. The CDR3 has 16 amino acids. Germline V lookup: CDR1 MNHNS, CDR2 SASEGT. CDR3 DNA sequence: TGTGCCAGCAGTGAACCAGGACAGGGGATCCAAGAGACCCAGTACTTC. This translates into CASSEPGQGIQETQYF.

The rearrangement joins TRBV6-1 to TRBJ1-1, with a possible D match to TRBD1 (5 bases). This CDR3 is 17 amino acids long. Germline lookup yields CDR1 MNHNS and CDR2 SASEGT. Between the trimmed V and J ends, which lost 3 bases and 1 base, there was a span of 18 bases. The CDR3 sequence is CASSDNRQRLGNTEAFF. The CDR3 DNA sequence: TGTGCCAGCAGTGACAACCGACAGCGCCTTGGGAACACTGAAGCTTTCTTT.

V and J are TRBV7-9 and TRBJ2-7; the D is unclear. Germline V gene lookup returns CDR1 SEHNR and CDR2 FQNEAQ (reference sequence). Trimming took off 6 bases at V and 0 bases at J, with 9 bases between the two ends. The CDR3 is 13 residues long. CDR3 protein: CASSPSSSYEQYF. The CDR3 region has the DNA TGTGCCAGCAGTCCATCATCCTCCTACGAGCAGTACTTC.

V usage is TRBV6-6 and J usage is TRBJ1-2; TRBD1 aligns across 7 bases. The CDR3 runs to 15 residues. Germline CDR1 reads MNHNY; CDR2 reads SVGAGI (reference sequence). The trim removed 0 bases at V and 4 bases at J, leaving 5 bases unmatched. CDR3 DNA sequence: TGTGCCAGCAGTTACTCAGGCAGGGGGGGCTATGGCTACACCTTC. Its protein product is CASSYSGRGGYGYTF.

The sample holds a few counts of this clone. The chain joins TRBV28 to TRBJ2-7, with 9 nucleotides matching TRBD1. The CDR3 totals 17 residues. V was clipped by 7 bases and J by 0 bases; unmatched bases: 13. In germline, CDR1 is MDHEN, CDR2 SYDVKM. The DNA for the CDR3 is TGTGCCAGCAAATTCCAACCGGGACAGGGATCCTCCTACGAGCAGTACTTC. Its protein is CASKFQPGQGSSYEQYF.

The J gene is TRBJ2-1, the V gene TRBV7-9; a weak D match, TRBD2 (6 bases). CDR1 and CDR2 from the germline V gene are SEHNR and FQNEAQ (reference sequence). Trimming removed 4 bases from V and 1 base from J, with 20 bases in between. The CDR3 has 18 amino acids. CDR3 in DNA: TGTGCCAGCAGCTGGGTAGGAGGGGCCCCCAAGTCCTACAATGAGCAGTTCTTC. It encodes CASSWVGGAPKSYNEQFF.

This clone was seen once. The chain couples TRBV5-6 to TRBJ1-2; possibly TRBD1 for D (5 bases). V was cut by 3 bases and J by 0 bases, with 12 bases left in between. Germline CDR1 SGHDT, CDR2 YYEEEE. The length of the CDR3 is 15 residues. The CDR3 coding sequence is TGTGCCAGCAGCTCATGGGGGGGTTCTAACTATGGCTACACCTTC. Translating it yields CASSSWGGSNYGYTF.

The chain employs TRBV6-5 and TRBJ2-6; D call uncertain. The CDR3 extends over 13 amino acids. Germline CDR1 MNHEY, CDR2 SVGAGI. V lost 8 bases and J 4 bases, leaving 9 bases between the germline ends. Here the CDR3 reads CASWPSGANVLTF. The CDR3, as DNA: TGTGCCAGCTGGCCGTCCGGGGCCAACGTCCTGACTTTC.

The V call is TRBV7-2, the J call TRBJ2-3, with D unresolved. Trimming shortened V by 2 bases and J by 3 bases, and 6 bases separated the two germline ends. The germline V gene encodes CDR1 SGHTA and CDR2 FQGNSA. The CDR3 spans 13 residues. CDR3 sequence reads: CASSLYWTDTQYF. CDR3 DNA: TGTGCCAGCAGCTTATATTGGACAGATACGCAGTATTTT.

This chain uses TRBV5-6 with TRBJ2-4; tentatively, D is TRBD2 (5 bases). Trimming left V 4 bases short and J 5 bases short, with 7 bases between. The CDR3 is made up of 12 amino acids. From germline, CDR1 is SGHDT and CDR2 YYEEEE. The CDR3 DNA reads as TGTGCCAGCAGCCCCGGGGAAAACATTCAGTACTTC. This encodes CASSPGENIQYF.

The chain couples TRBV30 to TRBJ2-1; a possible D gene is TRBD2 (5 bases). The CDR3 sequence is 11 residues long. Germline CDR1 and CDR2: GTSNPN and SVGIG (reference sequence). The CDR3 DNA follows: TGTTTGGGGAGCTCCTACAATGAGCAGTTCTTC. Its protein is CLGSSYNEQFF.

This chain links TRBV5-8 with TRBJ2-4; 8 nucleotides line up with TRBD2. Per germline, CDR1 SGHTS and CDR2 YDEGEE. V trimming: 3 bases; J trimming: 8 bases; junction bases outside the gene matches: 10. The length of the CDR3 is 15 residues. CDR3 protein: CASSWKRERFDIQYF. Written as DNA, the CDR3 is TGTGCCAGCAGCTGGAAGCGGGAGAGGTTTGACATTCAGTACTTC. The entire variable domain, with the rest obtained from reference TRBV5-8 and TRBJ2-4, is as follows: EAGVTQSPTHLIKTRGQQATLRCSPISGHTSVYWYQQALGLGLQFLLWYDEGEERNRGNFPPRFSGRQFPNYSSELNVNALELEDSALYLCASSWKRERFDIQYFGAGTRLSVL.

V usage is TRBV2 and J usage is TRBJ2-1, with TRBD1 as a possible D gene (6 bases). There are 15 residues in the CDR3. The V end was cut by 7 bases, the J end by 2 bases, with 15 bases between. Per germline, CDR1 SNHLY and CDR2 FYNNEI. CDR3 nucleotides: TGTGCCAGCAAATCCATAGGACAGCCCTACAATGAGCAGTTCTTC. Amino acid sequence: CASKSIGQPYNEQFF. Full variable domain (missing parts from reference TRBV2 and TRBJ2-1): EPEVTQTPSHQVTQMGQEVILRCVPISNHLYFYWYRQILGQKVEFLVSFYNNEISEKSEIFDDQFSVERPDGSNFTLKIRSTKLEDSAMYFCASKSIGQPYNEQFFGPGTRLTVL.

The V and J genes are TRBV7-9 and TRBJ2-7, with D maybe TRBD2 (7 bases). Trimming stripped 10 bases from V and 6 bases from J, with 25 bases between. CDR1 and CDR2 from the germline V gene are SEHNR and FQNEAQ (reference sequence). The length of the CDR3 is 15 residues. CDR3 in DNA: TGTGCCACCTCCCGGGGATTTGTTGGGGGGGCCGAGCAGTACTTC. Its translation: CATSRGFVGGAEQYF.

The chain couples TRBV27 to TRBJ1-2; 8 positions match TRBD1. The CDR3 length is 18 residues. CDR1 is MNHEY, CDR2 SMNVEV, per germline (reference sequence). V lost 6 bases and J lost 4; bases outside the gene matches: 19. The CDR3 DNA reads as TGTGCCAGCAGCCCGGACAGGGTGCGTGCAGCGAATTTCTATGGCTACACCTTC. Its protein product is CASSPDRVRAANFYGYTF.

The chain is built from TRBV10-2 and TRBJ2-7; the match to TRBD2 covers 8 bases. CDR1 is WSHSY and CDR2 is SAAADI in the germline V gene. V was pared by 5 bases and J by 4 bases, with 4 bases of the junction left unmatched. This CDR3 is 13 amino acids long. This CDR3 reads CASSPGLVYEQYF. The CDR3, as DNA: TGCGCCAGCAGTCCGGGACTAGTTTACGAGCAGTACTTC.

Here the CDR3 DNA reads TGTGCCAGCAGCGCAGGGCCTTACCTTGCCGAGCAGTACTTC. As protein: CASSAGPYLAEQYF. The chain links TRBV27 to TRBJ2-7, with a tentative D call TRBD1 (5 bases). The germline CDR1 and CDR2 sequences are MNHEY and SMNVEV (reference sequence). V lost 6 bases to trimming and J lost 6 bases, with 18 bases between them. The length of the CDR3 is 14 residues.

This chain uses TRBV10-3 with TRBJ2-7, with D perhaps being TRBD1 or TRBD2 (5 bases each). This CDR3 region has 15 residues. Germline-derived CDR1 and CDR2 are ENHRY and SYGVKD. Trimming took 0 bases from V and 5 from J, leaving 14 bases between them. The CDR3 sequence is CAISESKQGVHEQYF. The CDR3 DNA is TGTGCCATCAGTGAGTCGAAGCAGGGAGTCCACGAGCAGTACTTC.

The chain joins TRBV30 to TRBJ1-1, with no clear D. Trimming pared 2 bases from V and 12 bases from J, leaving 13 bases between. Germline CDR1 GTSNPN, CDR2 SVGIG (reference sequence). The CDR3 is 11 amino acids. The CDR3 bases are TGTGCCTGGAGTCCCCTAGAGCCGACTTTCTTT. Its translation: CAWSPLEPTFF.

DNA of the CDR3: TGTGCCAGTAGTACTCCGGGGCAGCTCTACGAGCAGTACTTC. It encodes CASSTPGQLYEQYF. This chain links TRBV19 with TRBJ2-7, with D perhaps TRBD1 or TRBD2 (5 bases each). Germline lookup yields CDR1 LNHDA and CDR2 SQIVND (reference sequence). The CDR3 totals 14 residues. V was cut by 4 bases and J by 3 bases, with 13 bases left in between.

The rearrangement uses TRBV5-1 and TRBJ1-6; D is unresolved. CDR1 and CDR2 from the germline V gene are SGHRS and YFSETQ. V was shortened by 4 bases and J by 10 bases, with 15 bases between the two germline ends. The CDR3 length is 14 residues. The CDR3 protein is CASSPTRDGSPLHF. As DNA, the CDR3 is TGCGCCAGCAGCCCGACTCGGGATGGGTCACCCCTCCACTTT.